This T cell receptor beta chain was observed in a study of patients and donors after allogeneic stem cell transplantation. Trimming removed 3 bases from V and 2 bases from J; junction bases left unmatched: 5. CDR3 length: 14 residues. Per germline, CDR1 SGDLS and CDR2 YYNGEE. TCRdb called the RT-PCR reads again in MiXCR, with one record for every CDR3 protein. The table lists 200,000 to 250,000 distinct CDR3 sequences, roughly 13% of them singletons, with around 10% in the top ten. This clonotype was counted ten times or more. The sequence was collected from a human donor who was either an allogeneic HSCT recipient or a stem cell or donor lymphocyte infusion donor (not recorded which). It is not recorded whose cells these are; they may come from a transplant donor. The rearrangement joins TRBV9 to TRBJ2-7, with TRBD1 identical over 7 bases. The sequencing input was blood, either unsorted or a sorted T cell fraction (not recorded which). The CDR3 DNA reads as TGTGCCAGCAGCGCTAGACAGGGTCCCTACGAGCAGTACTTC. It translates to CASSARQGPYEQYF.